These 22 T cell receptor beta chains share one sample of origin, sequenced in a study of blood T cell repertoires in COVID-19. Sequenced by immunoSEQ multiplex PCR; TCRdb stores in-frame clones only, minus some. In the table there are roughly 150,000 clones, roughly 85% of which are singletons. The sequencing input was peripheral blood. The receptor source for this set is a man aged 50-59 years with acute or convalescent COVID-19.

V gene TRBV18 combines with J gene TRBJ1-2; no definite D call. Germline V gives CDR1 KGHSH, CDR2 LQKENI. The CDR3 has 13 amino acids. The V end was cut by 6 bases, the J end by 1 base, with 9 bases between. CDR3 amino acids: CASSPESNYGYTF. The CDR3 nucleotides read TGTGCCAGCTCCCCCGAGAGTAACTATGGCTACACCTTC.

This chain connects TRBV11-1 to TRBJ1-2; D uncertain. Trimming removed 4 bases at V and 2 bases at J, with 11 bases between. From germline, CDR1 is SGHAT and CDR2 FQDESV (reference sequence). The CDR3 has 14 amino acids. CDR3 sequence (DNA): TGTGCCAGCAGCTCACATTACGGGAACTATGGCTACACCTTC. It is translated as CASSSHYGNYGYTF.

The rearrangement uses TRBV4-1 and TRBJ2-5; TRBD2 matches 9 bases. J gave up 4 bases and V 5 bases, and 5 bases lay outside the gene matches. This CDR3 spans 14 amino acids. Germline values: CDR1 MGHRA, CDR2 YSYEKL. CDR3 amino acids: CASSSTSGLETQYF. CDR3 coding DNA: TGCGCCAGCAGCTCTACTAGCGGGTTAGAGACCCAGTACTTC.

This chain connects TRBV18 to TRBJ1-1, with 8 positions matching TRBD1. Losses at the gene ends were 3 bases for V and 4 bases for J; bases not matched to a gene: 4. The CDR3 contains 14 residues. Germline CDR1 KGHSH, CDR2 LQKENI. CDR3 in DNA: TGTGCCAGCTCACCTGGGACAGGCCGCACTGAAGCTTTCTTT. It is translated as CASSPGTGRTEAFF.

The chain combines TRBV27 with TRBJ2-2; the D is unclear. Germline assignment: CDR1 MNHEY and CDR2 SMNVEV (reference sequence). The CDR3 runs to 15 residues. The ends were cut back, 0 bases at V and 1 base at J, with 6 bases in the middle. CDR3 residues: CASSLSQVNTGELFF. The CDR3, as DNA: TGTGCCAGCAGTTTATCTCAGGTGAACACCGGGGAGCTGTTTTTT.

This CDR3 reads CASSLTGGNIQYF. In DNA form, the CDR3 reads TGTGCCAGCAGTCTTACAGGGGGGAACATTCAGTACTTC. The chain has TRBV12-3 or TRBV12-4 and TRBJ2-4; 8 bases map to TRBD1. V shed 5 bases and J 7 bases; nucleotides not matched to a gene: 4. The CDR3 runs to 13 residues.

Only a few counts were recorded for this clone. This sequence joins TRBV18 and TRBJ1-1, with TRBD1 as a possible D gene (6 bases). CDR1 is KGHSH and CDR2 is LQKENI in the germline V gene. Trimming pared 4 bases from V and 5 bases from J, leaving 20 bases between. The CDR3 runs 16 residues. Here the CDR3 reads CASSLRADKGGTEAFF. For the CDR3, the DNA is TGTGCCAGCTCACTGAGGGCCGATAAGGGGGGGACTGAAGCTTTCTTT.

The chain couples TRBV30 to TRBJ1-1; 10 nucleotides align to TRBD1. Germline V lookup: CDR1 GTSNPN, CDR2 SVGIG (reference sequence). The CDR3 covers 13 residues. V was pared by 8 bases and J by 6 bases, with 9 bases of the junction left unmatched. CDR3 sequence reads: CARLGQGGAEAFF. CDR3 bases: TGTGCCCGCCTAGGACAGGGGGGAGCTGAAGCTTTCTTT.

V and J are TRBV7-3 and TRBJ1-2; D perhaps matches TRBD1 (5 bases). The CDR3 length is 13 residues. Trimming pared 6 bases from V and 4 bases from J, leaving 12 bases between. Germline lookup yields CDR1 SGHTA and CDR2 FQGTGA. CDR3 protein: CASSAQGLYGYTF. CDR3 DNA: TGTGCCAGCAGTGCCCAGGGACTCTATGGCTACACCTTC.

The V gene is TRBV7-3, the J gene TRBJ1-2; D call uncertain. With 5 bases removed from V and 4 bases from J, the gap between germline ends came to 11 bases. From germline, CDR1 is SGHTA and CDR2 FQGTGA. The CDR3 has 13 amino acids. The CDR3: CASSKTNGYGYTF. CDR3 in DNA: TGTGCCAGCAGCAAGACAAATGGCTATGGCTACACCTTC.

This clone occurred once. This chain uses TRBV23-1 with TRBJ2-1; maybe TRBD1 (5 bases). Being an ORF, TRBV23-1 has a function that is uncertain. Trimming removed 9 bases at V and 7 bases at J, with 10 bases between. The CDR3 extends over 11 amino acids. The CDR3, as DNA: TGCGCCAGAGACAGCGAGAATGAGCAGTTCTTC. It yields the protein CARDSENEQFF.

This sequence joins TRBV24-1 and TRBJ2-1; a weak D match, TRBD1 (6 bases). The V gene lost 4 bases and the J gene lost 5 bases, with 20 bases spanning the gap. The CDR3 loop spans 17 amino acids. The germline gives CDR1 KGHDR, CDR2 SFDVKD. CDR3 in amino acids: CATSDQPRQELHNEQFF. DNA of the CDR3: TGTGCCACCAGTGACCAACCCAGACAGGAACTCCACAATGAGCAGTTCTTC.

The rearrangement uses TRBV5-6 and TRBJ2-7; the D gene is possibly TRBD2 (5 bases). Trimming removed 1 base at V and 2 bases at J, with 7 bases between. The CDR3 spans 13 residues. CDR1 is SGHDT, CDR2 YYEEEE, per germline. CDR3: CASSLWGAYEQYF. The DNA of the CDR3 is TGTGCCAGCAGCTTGTGGGGAGCCTACGAGCAGTACTTC.

This chain links TRBV2 with TRBJ2-5, with 8 positions matching TRBD1. The CDR3 sequence is 14 residues long. Germline V CDR1 and CDR2: SNHLY, FYNNEI. With 8 bases clipped from V and 4 bases from J, the junction kept 9 bases outside the gene matches. CDR3 in amino acids: CASVRDRYSETQYF. DNA for the CDR3: TGTGCCAGCGTTCGGGACAGGTATTCAGAGACCCAGTACTTC. Drawing the rest from reference TRBV2 and TRBJ2-5, the complete variable domain is EPEVTQTPSHQVTQMGQEVILRCVPISNHLYFYWYRQILGQKVEFLVSFYNNEISEKSEIFDDQFSVERPDGSNFTLKIRSTKLEDSAMYFCASVRDRYSETQYFGPGTRLLVL.

Concerning this clone: The sample contains more than one DNA sequence encoding this CDR3. V is TRBV19 and J is TRBJ2-5; 11 bases line up with TRBD2. Germline trimming cut 5 bases from V and 0 bases from J; bases unmatched to any gene: 14. CDR1 and CDR2 (germline): LNHDA, SQIVND (reference sequence). The CDR3 length is 19 residues. CDR3 DNA: TGTGCCAGTAGTCAAATAGCGGGGGGGAATGGGGGGTACCAAGAGACCCAGTACTTC. This gives the protein CASSQIAGGNGGYQETQYF. The entire variable domain, with the rest obtained from reference TRBV19 and TRBJ2-5, is as follows: DGGITQSPKYLFRKEGQNVTLSCEQNLNHDAMYWYRQDPGQGLRLIYYSQIVNDFQKGDIAEGYSVSREKKESFPLTVTSAQKNPTAFYLCASSQIAGGNGGYQETQYFGPGTRLLVL.

V usage is TRBV7-9 and J usage is TRBJ2-1, with TRBD2 identical over 11 bases. Trimming took 6 bases from V and 0 from J; bases not matched to a gene: 4. The CDR3 consists of 16 residues. CDR1 and CDR2 (germline): SEHNR, FQNEAQ (reference sequence). CDR3 sequence reads: CASRGTSGSSYNEQFF. The DNA of the CDR3 is TGTGCCAGCAGGGGGACTAGCGGAAGCTCCTACAATGAGCAGTTCTTC.

The chain employs TRBV11-3 and TRBJ1-2; possible D gene TRBD1, 6 bases. Trimming stripped 2 bases from V and 3 bases from J, with 10 bases between. The CDR3 length is 14 residues. Germline V gives CDR1 SGHNT, CDR2 YENEEA. This chain's CDR3 is CASSLREGDYGYTF. In nucleotides, the CDR3 is TGTGCCAGCAGCTTAAGAGAGGGGGACTATGGCTACACCTTC.

The J gene is TRBJ2-2, the V gene TRBV3-1 (or the pseudogene TRBV3-2), with a weak D call TRBD1 (6 bases). Per germline, CDR1 LGHDT and CDR2 YNNKEL (reference sequence). The CDR3 sequence is 16 residues long. V lost 3 bases, J lost 1 base, and 12 bases lay in between. The CDR3 here is CASSQAGVGNTGELFF. DNA of the CDR3: TGTGCCAGCAGCCAGGCAGGGGTTGGGAACACCGGGGAGCTGTTTTTT.

The V and J genes are TRBV5-6 and TRBJ2-7; D gene unclear. The CDR3 extends over 19 amino acids. From germline, CDR1 is SGHDT and CDR2 YYEEEE. V lost 2 bases, J lost 2 bases, and 26 bases lay in between. The CDR3 bases are TGTGCCAGCAGCTTTACCTCTACGCGAAGGCGGTTGGCAACCTACGAGCAGTACTTC. Its protein is CASSFTSTRRRLATYEQYF. Supplemented by reference TRBV5-6 and TRBJ2-7, the full variable domain reads DAGVTQSPTHLIKTRGQQVTLRCSPKSGHDTVSWYQQALGQGPQFIFQYYEEEERQRGNFPDRFSGHQFPNYSSELNVNALLLGDSALYLCASSFTSTRRRLATYEQYFGPGTRLTVT.

V usage is TRBV5-5 and J usage is TRBJ2-5; TRBD1 might be the D (5 bases). Between the trimmed V and J ends, which lost 0 bases and 5 bases, there was a span of 17 bases. From germline, CDR1 is SGHKS and CDR2 YYEKEE (reference sequence). CDR3 length equals 16 residues. The CDR3 protein is CASSLVNRGPRETQYF. In DNA, the CDR3 is TGTGCCAGCAGCTTGGTAAATAGGGGCCCCAGGGAGACCCAGTACTTC.

The chain employs TRBV5-6 and TRBJ2-5, with D perhaps TRBD1 (7 bases). The ends were cut back, 4 bases at V and 5 bases at J, with 24 bases in the middle. The CDR3 has 17 amino acids. Germline V lookup: CDR1 SGHDT, CDR2 YYEEEE. The CDR3, as DNA: TGTGCCAGCAGCCCCCGGCCCGTCAGGGGGGTTGGTGAGACCCAGTACTTC. This codes for CASSPRPVRGVGETQYF. The full variable domain, completed using reference TRBV5-6 and TRBJ2-5, is DAGVTQSPTHLIKTRGQQVTLRCSPKSGHDTVSWYQQALGQGPQFIFQYYEEEERQRGNFPDRFSGHQFPNYSSELNVNALLLGDSALYLCASSPRPVRGVGETQYFGPGTRLLVL.

The chain combines TRBV9 with TRBJ1-3, with a tentative D call TRBD1 (6 bases). The germline V and J ends were trimmed by 0 bases and 5 bases, with 12 bases remaining between them. CDR3 size: 15 residues. Germline CDR1 is SGDLS and CDR2 is YYNGEE. CDR3 in amino acids: CASSVDGTPRNTIYF. CDR3 in DNA: TGTGCCAGCAGCGTAGACGGGACACCTCGAAACACCATATATTTT.